The 5 T cell receptor beta chains below all came from one sample that was sequenced in a study of T cell responses to AZD1222 COVID-19 vaccine. Data came from immunoSEQ multiplex PCR; TCRdb stores just in-frame clones and leaves some out. The sample records approximately 150,000 clones, about 89% being singletons. The sample in question was peripheral blood, obtained 28 days after the second AZD1222 dose. The receptor set was obtained from an adult who received the AZD1222 COVID-19 vaccine.

The genes are TRBV3-1 (or the pseudogene TRBV3-2) and TRBJ2-1; perhaps TRBD1 as D (5 bases). CDR3 length: 14 amino acids. Germline loops: CDR1 LGHDT, CDR2 YNNKEL (reference sequence). Trimming stripped 4 bases from V and 6 bases from J, with 13 bases between. CDR3 sequence reads: CASSLKGQFNEQFF. CDR3 in DNA: TGTGCCAGCAGCCTAAAGGGGCAGTTCAATGAGCAGTTCTTC.

This clone was seen a single time. The chain uses TRBV19 and TRBJ1-1; 7 bases agree with TRBD1. CDR1 is LNHDA and CDR2 is SQIVND in the germline V gene (reference sequence). CDR3 length: 12 amino acids. After removal of 7 bases from V and 7 bases from J, the junction contained 6 bases not matched to a gene. CDR3 region: CASKRGPIEAFF. The CDR3 DNA reads as TGTGCCAGTAAAAGGGGGCCTATTGAAGCTTTCTTT.

The V gene is TRBV27, the J gene TRBJ2-1; no clear D. Germline values: CDR1 MNHEY, CDR2 SMNVEV (reference sequence). The CDR3 covers 14 residues. V lost 6 bases to trimming and J lost 7 bases, with 16 bases between them. This chain's CDR3 is CASSVSTSGNEQFF. The CDR3 DNA is TGTGCCAGCAGCGTATCCACGAGTGGGAATGAGCAGTTCTTC.

The CDR3 DNA follows: TGTGCCAGCACCCCGACAGAAAATCAGCCCCAGCATTTT. Translated: CASTPTENQPQHF. The chain carries TRBV12-3 or TRBV12-4 and TRBJ1-5; maybe TRBD1 (5 bases). The CDR3 runs to 13 residues. Trimming removed 7 bases from V and 4 bases from J, with 11 bases in between.

The chain couples TRBV24-1 to TRBJ2-3, with D maybe TRBD1 (6 bases). Germline CDR1 is KGHDR and CDR2 is SFDVKD. The CDR3 sequence is 13 residues long. Deletions cut 10 bases from V and 2 bases from J, with 12 bases between. CDR3 DNA sequence: TGTGCCACTCGGGACACATCCACAGATACGCAGTATTTT. This gives the protein CATRDTSTDTQYF.